This T cell receptor beta chain was sequenced in a study of T-cell memory formation after mild COVID-19. Findings and caveats of the study: Clones that contracted clustered mainly in CM and EM if CD4+ and in EMRA if CD8+.

TCRdb fed the 5' RACE reads into MiXCR, producing one record per CDR3 protein. The data hold tens of thousands of distinct CDR3 sequences, with approximately 15% observed a single time. V lost 4 bases and J 0 bases, leaving 11 bases between the germline ends. In germline, CDR1 is SGHVS, CDR2 FQNEAQ. This CDR3 region has 15 residues. As regards this clonotype: The target antigen is unknown.

The chain recombines TRBV7-8 with TRBJ2-3; D remains unclear. Material: PBMCs or a T cell subset sorted from them (not recorded which). The TCR originated in an adult woman who had mild COVID-19 (a few samples of this study predate the infection). Cell type and time point are not known. The CDR3 loop reads CASSSLLPSTDTQYF. CDR3 DNA: TGTGCCAGCAGCTCTTTGCTCCCCAGCACAGATACGCAGTATTTT.